This paragraph covers one TCR beta chain sequence. The record originates from a study of multiple sclerosis patients with progressive multifocal leukoencephalopathy. Assay used: immunoSEQ multiplex PCR; TCRdb lists only in-frame clones, some missing. Seen here are tens of thousands of clones, roughly 90% observed once, and the top ten hold approximately 1.5%. V was pared by 0 bases and J by 4 bases, with 10 bases between. CDR1 and CDR2 from the germline V gene are LNHDA and SQIVND (reference sequence). This CDR3 spans 14 amino acids. This sample's time point: more than 5 months of natalizumab therapy.

The sequence was collected from a human donor with multiple sclerosis. The chain is built from TRBV19 and TRBJ2-7, with D maybe TRBD1 (5 bases). Sequences were derived from PBMCs, sampled from a patient treated with natalizumab. CDR3 DNA sequence: TGTGCCAGTAGTATAGAGCAGGGATATTACGAGCAGTACTTC. Its translation: CASSIEQGYYEQYF.